Following are 15 T cell receptor beta chains from one sample sequenced in a study of chemoradiotherapy in HPV16-positive cancers. The assay was immunoSEQ multiplex PCR, and TCRdb's table has in-frame clones only and misses some. The table has tens of thousands of clones, more than 75% seen once. The specimen comprised blood, sampled from a patient who underwent chemoradiotherapy. These receptors were obtained from a human donor with HPV-associated anogenital cancer.

This sequence joins TRBV6-4 and TRBJ2-2; 7 bases match TRBD1. Germline values: CDR1 MRHNA, CDR2 SNTAGT. The CDR3 is 16 amino acids. V lost 7 bases to trimming and J lost 0 bases; unmatched junction nucleotides: 8. CDR3 nucleotides: TGTGCCAGCATCAATACAGGGGACACGAACACCGGGGAGCTGTTTTTT. Its translation is CASINTGDTNTGELFF.

The CDR3: CASSLVSGPSQGTEAFF. CDR3 DNA: TGCGCCAGCAGCTTGGTCTCCGGGCCCAGTCAGGGCACTGAAGCTTTCTTT. The chain couples TRBV5-1 to TRBJ1-1, with D perhaps TRBD1 (5 bases). V was cut by 0 bases and J by 4 bases, with 19 bases left in between. The CDR3 sequence is 17 residues long. CDR1 is SGHRS, CDR2 YFSETQ, per germline.

This chain links TRBV4-1 with TRBJ2-1, with unresolved D. The CDR3 is 16 amino acids. V was shortened by 1 base and J by 0 bases, with 10 bases between the two germline ends. Germline-derived CDR1 and CDR2 are MGHRA and YSYEKL. In DNA, the CDR3 is TGCGCCAGCAGCCAAGGTCTGCAGAGCTCCTACAATGAGCAGTTCTTC. It encodes CASSQGLQSSYNEQFF.

The chain recombines TRBV11-2 with TRBJ2-1; D is perhaps TRBD1 or TRBD2 (6 bases each). The CDR3 is made up of 15 amino acids. Germline lookup yields CDR1 SGHAT and CDR2 FQNNGV. V dropped 4 bases and J dropped 10 bases, with 20 bases sitting between them. CDR3 region: CASSSQLRGAEEQFF. The CDR3 nucleotides read TGTGCCAGCAGCTCCCAGTTGAGGGGGGCAGAGGAGCAGTTCTTC.

The chain is built from TRBV29-1 and TRBJ2-2, with D tentatively TRBD2 (6 bases). Germline V gene sequence: CDR1 SQVTM, CDR2 ANQGSEA. Between the trimmed V and J ends, which lost 3 bases and 1 base, there was a span of 27 bases. CDR3 size: 20 residues. The CDR3 is CSVDLRGEKAWGGNTGELFF. CDR3 coding DNA: TGCAGCGTTGATTTACGCGGGGAGAAGGCTTGGGGCGGGAACACCGGGGAGCTGTTTTTT.

The rearrangement uses TRBV5-4 and TRBJ2-3, with 8 bases aligning to TRBD2. The CDR3 totals 17 residues. Per germline, CDR1 SGHNT and CDR2 YYREEE (reference sequence). After removal of 4 bases from V and 0 bases from J, the junction contained 10 bases not matched to a gene. CDR3 amino acids: CASSLPTSGTSTDTQYF. CDR3 nucleotide sequence: TGTGCCAGCAGCCTCCCTACTAGCGGAACTAGCACAGATACGCAGTATTTT. Combining the CDR3 with reference TRBV5-4 and TRBJ2-3 gives the whole variable domain ETGVTQSPTHLIKTRGQQVTLRCSSQSGHNTVSWYQQALGQGPQFIFQYYREEENGRGNFPPRFSGLQFPNYSSELNVNALELDDSALYLCASSLPTSGTSTDTQYFGPGTRLTVL.

The rearrangement links TRBV4-2 to TRBJ2-4; 8 nucleotides line up with TRBD1. The V gene end was trimmed by 5 bases and the J gene end by 6 bases; junction bases not matched to a gene: 3. CDR1 is LGHNA, CDR2 YNFKEQ, per germline. The CDR3 is 13 residues long. In DNA, the CDR3 is TGTGCCAGCAGCTCAGGACAGGGAAACATTCAGTACTTC. The encoded protein is CASSSGQGNIQYF.

The chain links TRBV2 to TRBJ2-7; 7 nucleotides match TRBD2. Unmatched junction bases numbered 6, after V lost 2 bases and J lost 8 bases. The CDR3 spans 13 residues. CDR1 and CDR2 (germline): SNHLY, FYNNEI. Here the CDR3 reads CASSEMGEGKQYF. The CDR3 DNA sequence: TGTGCCAGCAGTGAAATGGGGGAGGGGAAGCAGTACTTC.

CDR3 nucleotide sequence: TGTGCCAGCAGCCTAGGGACAGGGGATTACTATGGCTACACCTTC. Translation gives CASSLGTGDYYGYTF. The chain uses TRBV7-9 and TRBJ1-2, with 10 positions matching TRBD1. With V trimmed by 5 bases and J by 3 bases, 6 bases remained unmatched. This CDR3 is built from 15 residues. CDR1 is SEHNR and CDR2 is FQNEAQ in the germline V gene (reference sequence).

With regard to this clone: An end of the junction does not agree with germline; a read error may underlie this. The gene calls are TRBV29-1 and TRBJ2-3; TRBD1 matches at 7 bases. Germline lookup yields CDR1 SQVTM and CDR2 ANQGSEA. This CDR3 is built from 14 residues. DNA of the CDR3: TGCAGCATTGAACAGGGGAGAAGCACAGATACGCAGTATTTT. Protein product: CSIEQGRSTDTQYF.

The J gene is TRBJ1-6, the V gene TRBV21-1; the table's D call TRBD1 went unverified against the DNA. TRBV21-1 is reported as a pseudogene. The CDR3 loop spans 14 amino acids. The CDR3 loop is CASRGDIYNSPLHF. As DNA, the CDR3 is TGTGCCAGCAGAGGGGACATATATAATTCACCCCTCCACTTT.

This chain joins TRBV27 and TRBJ2-6, with 7 bases aligning to TRBD1. The CDR3 spans 18 residues. The V segment lost 3 bases and the J segment 0 bases; nucleotides outside the gene matches: 8. Germline CDR1 and CDR2: MNHEY and SMNVEV (reference sequence). The CDR3 nucleotides read TGTGCCAGCAGTTTTTACAGGGGCCCCCCCTCTGGGGCCAACGTCCTGACTTTC. It yields the protein CASSFYRGPPSGANVLTF.

Here the CDR3 reads CASSTQGGDEKLFF. The CDR3 coding sequence is TGTGCCAGCAGCACACAGGGGGGTGATGAAAAACTGTTTTTT. The chain joins TRBV7-2 to TRBJ1-4; 8 bases are a match to TRBD1. Trimming took 5 bases from V and 6 from J; bases not matched to a gene: 5. CDR3 length equals 14 residues. The V gene's germline CDR1 is SGHTA and CDR2 FQGNSA.

This clone has only one observation. V is TRBV7-2 and J is TRBJ2-6, with D perhaps matching TRBD1 (5 bases). V gave up 5 bases and J gave up 0 bases, with 11 bases separating them. This CDR3 is built from 16 residues. Germline CDR1 SGHTA, CDR2 FQGNSA. CDR3 nucleotide sequence: TGTGCCAGCAGCCTAGACAGTGGCTCTGGGGCCAACGTCCTGACTTTC. Translation gives CASSLDSGSGANVLTF. Full variable domain (rest looked up from reference TRBV7-2 and TRBJ2-6): GAGVSQSPSNKVTEKGKDVELRCDPISGHTALYWYRQSLGQGLEFLIYFQGNSAPDKSGLPSDRFSAERTGGSVSTLTIQRTQQEDSAVYLCASSLDSGSGANVLTFGAGSRLTVL.

J is TRBJ1-1 and V is TRBV6-5; D unclear. This CDR3 is 13 amino acids long. Germline V CDR1 and CDR2: MNHEY, SVGAGI. Trimming took 8 bases from V and 6 from J, leaving 16 bases between them. CDR3 loop: CASCQSGIPEAFF. Here the CDR3 DNA reads TGTGCCAGCTGCCAATCCGGGATCCCTGAAGCTTTCTTT.